This T cell receptor beta chain was recorded in a study of blood T cell repertoires in COVID-19. In the original processing: Estimated nucleated cell counts came from reference gene primer amplification. Profiling relied on immunoSEQ multiplex PCR, and the TCRdb table lists in-frame clones only, not all of them. That table furnishes V, J and clone size, whereas the DNA furnished D and trimming. The sample shows 57,000 or so clones, 75% to 80% of them seen only once. Germline V gene data show CDR1 as SGHRS and CDR2 as YFSETQ. The ends were cut back, 5 bases at V and 8 bases at J, with 16 bases in the middle. The CDR3 is 13 amino acids.

V gene TRBV5-1 combines with J gene TRBJ1-2; D call uncertain. The specimen sequenced was peripheral blood. This TCR was recovered from a man between 45 and 60 years old with active or convalescent COVID-19. The DNA for the CDR3 is TGCGCCAGCAGTCCCAACACGGACTTGGGCTACACCTTC. Translating gives CASSPNTDLGYTF.